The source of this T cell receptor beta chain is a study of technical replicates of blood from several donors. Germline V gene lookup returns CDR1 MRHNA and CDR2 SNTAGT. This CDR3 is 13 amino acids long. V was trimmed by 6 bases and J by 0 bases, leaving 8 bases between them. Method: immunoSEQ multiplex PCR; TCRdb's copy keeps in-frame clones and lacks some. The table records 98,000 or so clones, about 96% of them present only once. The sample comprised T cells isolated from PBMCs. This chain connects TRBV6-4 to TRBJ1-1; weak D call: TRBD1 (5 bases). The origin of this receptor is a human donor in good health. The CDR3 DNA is TGTGCCAGCAGCTTGACAGTGAACACTGAAGCTTTCTTT. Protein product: CASSLTVNTEAFF.